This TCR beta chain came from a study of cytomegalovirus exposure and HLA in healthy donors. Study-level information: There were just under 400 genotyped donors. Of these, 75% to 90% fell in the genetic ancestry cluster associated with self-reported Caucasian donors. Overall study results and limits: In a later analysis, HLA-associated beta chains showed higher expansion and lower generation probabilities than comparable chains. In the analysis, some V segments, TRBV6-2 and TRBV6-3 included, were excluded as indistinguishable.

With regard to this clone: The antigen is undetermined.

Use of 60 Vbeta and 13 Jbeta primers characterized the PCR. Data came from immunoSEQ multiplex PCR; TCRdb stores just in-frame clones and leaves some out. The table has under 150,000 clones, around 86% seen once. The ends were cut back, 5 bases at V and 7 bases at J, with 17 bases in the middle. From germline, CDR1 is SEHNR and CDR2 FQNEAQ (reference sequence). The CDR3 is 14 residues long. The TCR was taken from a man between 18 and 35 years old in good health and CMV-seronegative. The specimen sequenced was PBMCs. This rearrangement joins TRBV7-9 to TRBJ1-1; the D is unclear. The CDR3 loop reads CASSPPDREVEAFF. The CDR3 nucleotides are TGTGCCAGCAGCCCCCCAGACCGGGAGGTTGAAGCTTTCTTT.